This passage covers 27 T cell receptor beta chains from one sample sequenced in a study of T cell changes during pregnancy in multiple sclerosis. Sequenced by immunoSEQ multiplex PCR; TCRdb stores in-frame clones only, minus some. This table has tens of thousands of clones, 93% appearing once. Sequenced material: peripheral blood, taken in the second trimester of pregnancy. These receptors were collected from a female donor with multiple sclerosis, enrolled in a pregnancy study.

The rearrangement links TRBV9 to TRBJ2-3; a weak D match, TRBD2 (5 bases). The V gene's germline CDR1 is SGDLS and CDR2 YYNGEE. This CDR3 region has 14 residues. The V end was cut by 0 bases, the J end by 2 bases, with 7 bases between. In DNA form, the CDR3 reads TGTGCCAGCAGCGTAGTCGGGGACACAGATACGCAGTATTTT. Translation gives CASSVVGDTDTQYF. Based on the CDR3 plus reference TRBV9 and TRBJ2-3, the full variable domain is DSGVTQTPKHLITATGQRVTLRCSPRSGDLSVYWYQQSLDQGLQFLIQYYNGEERAKGNILERFSAQQFPDLHSELNLSSLELGDSALYFCASSVVGDTDTQYFGPGTRLTVL.

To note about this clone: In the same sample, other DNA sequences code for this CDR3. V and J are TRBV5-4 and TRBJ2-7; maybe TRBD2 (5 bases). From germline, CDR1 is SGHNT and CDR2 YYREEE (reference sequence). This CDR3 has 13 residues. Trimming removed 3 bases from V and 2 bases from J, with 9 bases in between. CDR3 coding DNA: TGTGCCAGCAGCTCCGGACTTACCTACGAGCAGTACTTC. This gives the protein CASSSGLTYEQYF.

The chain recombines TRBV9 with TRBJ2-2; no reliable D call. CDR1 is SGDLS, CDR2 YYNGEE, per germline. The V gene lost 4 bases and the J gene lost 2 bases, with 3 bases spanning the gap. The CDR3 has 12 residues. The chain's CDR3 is CASSINTGELFF. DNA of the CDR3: TGTGCCAGCAGCATAAACACCGGGGAGCTGTTTTTT.

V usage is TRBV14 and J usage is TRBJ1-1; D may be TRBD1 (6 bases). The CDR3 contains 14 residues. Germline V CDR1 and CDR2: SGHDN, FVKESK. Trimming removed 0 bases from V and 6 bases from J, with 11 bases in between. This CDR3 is CASSQDGGSAEAFF. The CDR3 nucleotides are TGTGCCAGCAGCCAAGATGGGGGCAGCGCTGAAGCTTTCTTT.

CDR3 residues: CATSVGGQGAFSTDTQYF. CDR3 in DNA: TGTGCCACCAGTGTTGGAGGGCAGGGGGCTTTCTCCACAGATACGCAGTATTTT. The chain has TRBV15 and TRBJ2-3; 8 bases are a match to TRBD1. J was trimmed by 2 bases and V by 6 bases; bases with no gene match: 16. Looked up from germline, CDR1 is LNHNV and CDR2 is YYDKDF (reference sequence). This CDR3 region has 18 residues.

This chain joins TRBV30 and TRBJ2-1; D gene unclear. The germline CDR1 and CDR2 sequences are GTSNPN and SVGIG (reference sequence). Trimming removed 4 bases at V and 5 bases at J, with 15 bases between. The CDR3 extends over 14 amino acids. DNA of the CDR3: TGTGCCTGGAATCTAGTTGAGAAAGACAATGAGCAGTTCTTC. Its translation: CAWNLVEKDNEQFF. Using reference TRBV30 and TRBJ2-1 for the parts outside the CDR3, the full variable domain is SQTIHQWPATLVQPVGSPLSLECTVEGTSNPNLYWYRQAAGRGLQLLFYSVGIGQISSEVPQNLSASRPQDRQFILSSKKLLLSDSGFYLCAWNLVEKDNEQFFGPGTRLTVL.

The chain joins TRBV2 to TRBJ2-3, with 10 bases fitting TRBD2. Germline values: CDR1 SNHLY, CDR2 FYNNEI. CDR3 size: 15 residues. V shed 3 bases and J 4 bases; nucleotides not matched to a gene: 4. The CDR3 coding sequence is TGTGCCAGCAGTGAGACCGGGACTAGCGCAGATACGCAGTATTTT. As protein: CASSETGTSADTQYF.

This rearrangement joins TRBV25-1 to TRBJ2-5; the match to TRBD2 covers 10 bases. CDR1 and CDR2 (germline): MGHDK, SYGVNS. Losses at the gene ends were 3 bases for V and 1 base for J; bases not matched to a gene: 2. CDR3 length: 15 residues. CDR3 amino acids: CASSESGGAQETQYF. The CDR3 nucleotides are TGTGCCAGCAGTGAGAGCGGGGGGGCCCAAGAGACCCAGTACTTC.

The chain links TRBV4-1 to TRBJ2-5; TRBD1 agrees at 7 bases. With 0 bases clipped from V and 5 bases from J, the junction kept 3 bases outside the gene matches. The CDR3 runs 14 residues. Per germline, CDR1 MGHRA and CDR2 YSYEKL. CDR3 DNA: TGCGCCAGCAGCCAAGAGACAGGGCTTGAGACCCAGTACTTC. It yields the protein CASSQETGLETQYF.

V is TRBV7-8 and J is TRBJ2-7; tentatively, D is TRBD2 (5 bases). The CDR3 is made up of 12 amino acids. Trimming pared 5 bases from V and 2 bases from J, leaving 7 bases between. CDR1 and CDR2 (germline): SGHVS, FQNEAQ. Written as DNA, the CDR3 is TGTGCCAGCAGCCCGACTACCTACGAGCAGTACTTC. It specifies CASSPTTYEQYF.

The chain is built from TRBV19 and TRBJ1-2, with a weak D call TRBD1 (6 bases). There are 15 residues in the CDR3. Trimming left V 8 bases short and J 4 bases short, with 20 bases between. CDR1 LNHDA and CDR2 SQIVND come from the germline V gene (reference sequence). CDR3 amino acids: CASGGQGSPSYGYTF. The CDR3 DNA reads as TGTGCCAGTGGGGGCCAAGGCAGTCCCTCCTATGGCTACACCTTC.

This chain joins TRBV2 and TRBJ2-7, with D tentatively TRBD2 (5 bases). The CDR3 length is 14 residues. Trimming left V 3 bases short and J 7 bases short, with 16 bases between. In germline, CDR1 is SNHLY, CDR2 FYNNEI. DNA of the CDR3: TGTGCCAGCAGTGAGGAGGCCCCACCCCGGGAGCAGTACTTC. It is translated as CASSEEAPPREQYF.

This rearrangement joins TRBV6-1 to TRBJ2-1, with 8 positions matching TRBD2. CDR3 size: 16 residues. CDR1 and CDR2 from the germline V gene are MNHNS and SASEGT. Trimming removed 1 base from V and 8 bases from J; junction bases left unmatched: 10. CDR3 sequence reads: CASSEGYGGVGDEQFF. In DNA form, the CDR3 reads TGTGCCAGCAGTGAAGGTTACGGGGGGGTCGGAGATGAGCAGTTCTTC.

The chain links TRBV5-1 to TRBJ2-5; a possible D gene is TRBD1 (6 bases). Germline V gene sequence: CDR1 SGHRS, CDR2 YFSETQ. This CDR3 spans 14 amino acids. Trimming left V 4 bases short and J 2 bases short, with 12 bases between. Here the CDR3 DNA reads TGCGCCAGCAGCGCACAGGGTTCTCAAGAGACCCAGTACTTC. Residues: CASSAQGSQETQYF.

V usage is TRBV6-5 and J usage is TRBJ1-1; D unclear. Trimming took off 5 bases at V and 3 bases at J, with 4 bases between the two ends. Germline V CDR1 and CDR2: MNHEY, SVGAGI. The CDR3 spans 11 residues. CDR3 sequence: CASSRDTEAFF. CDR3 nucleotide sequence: TGTGCCAGCAGTCGGGACACTGAAGCTTTCTTT.

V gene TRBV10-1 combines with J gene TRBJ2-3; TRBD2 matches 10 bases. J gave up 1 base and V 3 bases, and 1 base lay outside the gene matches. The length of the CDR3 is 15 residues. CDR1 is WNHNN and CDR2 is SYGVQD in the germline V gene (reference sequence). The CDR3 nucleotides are TGCGCCAGCAGTGAAGGGACTAGCGGCACAGATACGCAGTATTTT. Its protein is CASSEGTSGTDTQYF.

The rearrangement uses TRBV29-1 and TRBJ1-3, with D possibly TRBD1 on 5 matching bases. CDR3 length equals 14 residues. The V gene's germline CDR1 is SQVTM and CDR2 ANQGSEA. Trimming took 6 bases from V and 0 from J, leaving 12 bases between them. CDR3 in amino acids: CSVGGVLSGNTIYF. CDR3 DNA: TGCAGCGTCGGGGGGGTTCTCTCTGGAAACACCATATATTTT.

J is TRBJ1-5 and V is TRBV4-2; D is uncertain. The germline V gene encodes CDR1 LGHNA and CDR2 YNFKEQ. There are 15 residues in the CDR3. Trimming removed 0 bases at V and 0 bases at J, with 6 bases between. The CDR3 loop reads CASSQEAGSNQPQHF. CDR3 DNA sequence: TGTGCCAGCAGCCAAGAGGCGGGTAGCAATCAGCCCCAGCATTTT.

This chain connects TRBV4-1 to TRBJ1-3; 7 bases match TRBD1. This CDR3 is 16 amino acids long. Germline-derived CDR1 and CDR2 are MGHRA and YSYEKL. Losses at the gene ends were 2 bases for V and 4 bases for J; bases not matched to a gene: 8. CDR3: CASSQLDRALGNTIYF. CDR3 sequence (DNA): TGCGCCAGCAGCCAACTTGACAGGGCCCTCGGAAACACCATATATTTT.

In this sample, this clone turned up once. CDR3 in amino acids: CASSQKVAGAIGISYEQYF. The CDR3 coding sequence is TGTGCCAGCTCACAGAAAGTCGCTGGGGCGATAGGCATATCCTACGAGCAGTACTTC. V is TRBV18 and J is TRBJ2-7; possible D gene TRBD1, 5 bases. This CDR3 spans 19 amino acids. V lost 4 bases and J lost 1, with 26 bases in between. Germline V gene data show CDR1 as KGHSH and CDR2 as LQKENI.

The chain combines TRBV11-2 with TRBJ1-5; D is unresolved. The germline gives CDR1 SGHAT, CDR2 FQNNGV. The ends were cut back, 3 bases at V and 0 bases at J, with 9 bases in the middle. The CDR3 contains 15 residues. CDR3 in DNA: TGTGCCAGCAGCTTCTCACCCGGTAGCAATCAGCCCCAGCATTTT. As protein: CASSFSPGSNQPQHF.

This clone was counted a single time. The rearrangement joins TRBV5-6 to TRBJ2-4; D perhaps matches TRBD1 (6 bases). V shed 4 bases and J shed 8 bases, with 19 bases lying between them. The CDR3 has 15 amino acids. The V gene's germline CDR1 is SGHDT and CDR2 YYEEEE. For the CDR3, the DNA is TGTGCCAGCAGCCCCCGACCGAGGGGGTTGGACATTCAGTACTTC. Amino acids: CASSPRPRGLDIQYF.

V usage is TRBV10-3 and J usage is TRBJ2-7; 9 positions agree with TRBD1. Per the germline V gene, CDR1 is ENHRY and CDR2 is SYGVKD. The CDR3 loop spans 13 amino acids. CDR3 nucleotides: TGTGCCATCAGTGAGTTACCGGGACAGGGTCATTGGGTC. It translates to CAISELPGQGHWV.

The CDR3 spells CAWTNFQGGNQPQHF. As DNA, the CDR3 is TGTGCCTGGACAAACTTTCAGGGAGGGAATCAGCCCCAGCATTTT. The chain links TRBV30 to TRBJ1-5, with a possible D match to TRBD1 (5 bases). Trimming removed 4 bases from V and 4 bases from J, with 17 bases in between. Germline loops: CDR1 GTSNPN, CDR2 SVGIG (reference sequence). This CDR3 spans 15 amino acids.

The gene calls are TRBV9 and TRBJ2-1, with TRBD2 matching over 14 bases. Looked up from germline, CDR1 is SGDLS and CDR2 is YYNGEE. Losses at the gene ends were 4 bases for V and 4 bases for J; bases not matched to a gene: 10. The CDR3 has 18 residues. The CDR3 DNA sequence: TGTGCCAGCAGCCCGGGGACTAGCGGGGGCCCGAGATACAATGAGCAGTTCTTC. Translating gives CASSPGTSGGPRYNEQFF.

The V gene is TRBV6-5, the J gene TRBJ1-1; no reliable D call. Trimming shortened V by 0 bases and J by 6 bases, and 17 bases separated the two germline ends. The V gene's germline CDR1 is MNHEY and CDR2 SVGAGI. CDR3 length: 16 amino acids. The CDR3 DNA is TGTGCCAGCAGTTACTCGTTTTCAGGCCTTGGGCCTGAAGCTTTCTTT. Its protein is CASSYSFSGLGPEAFF.

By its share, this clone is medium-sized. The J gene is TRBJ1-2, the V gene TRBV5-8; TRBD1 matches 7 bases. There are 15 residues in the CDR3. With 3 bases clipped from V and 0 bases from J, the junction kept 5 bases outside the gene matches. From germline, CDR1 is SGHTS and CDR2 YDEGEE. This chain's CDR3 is CASSSATGTNYGYTF. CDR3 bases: TGTGCCAGCAGCTCGGCGACAGGGACTAACTATGGCTACACCTTC.